The sequence of this TCR beta chain was determined in a study of shared clonotypes between healthy human individuals. General study findings and limits: Limited genetic and exposure-history diversity came from having few donors.

Assay used: immunoSEQ multiplex PCR; TCRdb lists only in-frame clones, some missing. The sample has around 750,000 clones; roughly 70% are singletons. About this clone itself: The target antigen is unknown.

This CDR3 region has 12 residues. Germline V gene sequence: CDR1 LNHDA, CDR2 SQIVND (reference sequence). V was cut by 5 bases and J by 6 bases, with 10 bases left in between. Sample: memory CD4+ T cells sorted from blood. As to subset: CD45RA-negative fraction. The V and J genes are TRBV19 and TRBJ1-1; tentative D call: TRBD1 (5 bases). The origin of this receptor is a woman between 25 and 40 years old in good health. The CDR3 loop reads CASSWGIAEAFF. The DNA for the CDR3 is TGTGCCAGTAGTTGGGGGATCGCTGAAGCTTTCTTT.